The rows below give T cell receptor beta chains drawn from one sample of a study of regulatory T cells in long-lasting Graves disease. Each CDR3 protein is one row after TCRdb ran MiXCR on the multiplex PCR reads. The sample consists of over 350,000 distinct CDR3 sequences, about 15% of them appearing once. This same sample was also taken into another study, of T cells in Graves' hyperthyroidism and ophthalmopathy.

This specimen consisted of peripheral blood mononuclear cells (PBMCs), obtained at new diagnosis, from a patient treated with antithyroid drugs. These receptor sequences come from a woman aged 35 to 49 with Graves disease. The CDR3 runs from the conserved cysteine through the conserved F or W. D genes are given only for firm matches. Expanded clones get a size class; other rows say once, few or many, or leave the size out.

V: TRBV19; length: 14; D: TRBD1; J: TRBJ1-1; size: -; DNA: TGTGCCAGTAGTAGGGGACAGGAGAACACTAAAGCTTTCTTT; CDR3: CASSRGQENTKAFF
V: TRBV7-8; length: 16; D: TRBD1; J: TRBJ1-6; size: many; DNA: TGTGCCAGCAGCGGCCGATTTCAGGGGGCGAATTCACCCCTCCACTTT; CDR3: CASSGRFQGANSPLHF
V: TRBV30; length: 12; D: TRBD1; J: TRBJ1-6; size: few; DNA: TGTGCCTGGAGTACAGGGGGCGGCCCCCTCCACTTT; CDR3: CAWSTGGGPLHF
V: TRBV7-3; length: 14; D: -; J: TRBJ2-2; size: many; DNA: TGTGCCAGCAGCGTGGGAGGATACACCGGGGAGCTGTTTTTT; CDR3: CASSVGGYTGELFF
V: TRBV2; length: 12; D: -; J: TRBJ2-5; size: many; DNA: TGTGCCAGCGGGACCCAAGAAGAGACCCAGTACTTC; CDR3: CASGTQEETQYF
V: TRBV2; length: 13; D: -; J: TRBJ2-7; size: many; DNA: TGTGCCAGCAGTGAATCAATCCCCTACGAGCAGTACTTC; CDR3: CASSESIPYEQYF
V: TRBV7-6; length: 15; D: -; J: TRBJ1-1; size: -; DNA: TGTGCCAGCAGTGCAAGAGGGCGGCGTGCAGCTGAAGCTTTCTTT; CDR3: CASSARGRRAAEAFF
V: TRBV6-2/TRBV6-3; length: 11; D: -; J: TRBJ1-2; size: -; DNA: TGTGCCAGCGGGGCATTCTATGGCTACACCTTC; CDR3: CASGAFYGYTF
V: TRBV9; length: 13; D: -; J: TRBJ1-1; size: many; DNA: TGTGCCAGCAGCGTAGCCTGGAACACTGAAGCTTTCTTT; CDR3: CASSVAWNTEAFF
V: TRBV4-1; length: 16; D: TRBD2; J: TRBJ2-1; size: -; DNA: TGCGCCAGCAGCCAACCCGCGGGAGGGCGGGTTAATGAGCAGTTCTTC; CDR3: CASSQPAGGRVNEQFF
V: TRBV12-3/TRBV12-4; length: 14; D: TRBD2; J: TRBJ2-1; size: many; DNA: TGTGCCAGCACCCCGACTAGCGGGAGCATTGAGCAGTTCTTC; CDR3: CASTPTSGSIEQFF
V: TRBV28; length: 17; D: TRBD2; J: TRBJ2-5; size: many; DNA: TGTGCCAGCAGTCAATATACTAGCGGAGGTCCTCAAGAGACCCAGTACTTC; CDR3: CASSQYTSGGPQETQYF
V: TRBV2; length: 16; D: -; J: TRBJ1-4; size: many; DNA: TGTGCCAGCAGTGAAATGTTGGGGGCCTCGGGAGAAAAACTGTTTTTT; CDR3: CASSEMLGASGEKLFF
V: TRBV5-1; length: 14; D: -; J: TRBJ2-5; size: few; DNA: TGCGCCAGCAGCTTGTGGACAGAACAAGAGACCCAGTACTTC; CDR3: CASSLWTEQETQYF
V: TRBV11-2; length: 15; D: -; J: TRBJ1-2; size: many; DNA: TGTGCCAGCAGCTCCCTAAGGGGCAGGAGCTATGGCTACACCTTC; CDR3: CASSSLRGRSYGYTF
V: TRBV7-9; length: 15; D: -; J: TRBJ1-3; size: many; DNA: TGTGCCAGCACCGACGTCGGCAGCTCTGGAAACACCATATATTTT; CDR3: CASTDVGSSGNTIYF
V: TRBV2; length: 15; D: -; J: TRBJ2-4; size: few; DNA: TGTGCCAGCATCATCACCTCTTTGGACAAAAACATTCAGTACTTC; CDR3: CASIITSLDKNIQYF
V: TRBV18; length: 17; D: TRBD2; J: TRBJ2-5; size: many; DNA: TGTGCCAGCTCATCCGACGCGGGAGCCTACAGGCAAGAGACCCAGTACTTC; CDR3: CASSSDAGAYRQETQYF
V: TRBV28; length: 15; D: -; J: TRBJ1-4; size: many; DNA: TGTGCCAGCAGTTACGGGTCAGGGATCAGTGAAAAACTGTTTTTT; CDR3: CASSYGSGISEKLFF
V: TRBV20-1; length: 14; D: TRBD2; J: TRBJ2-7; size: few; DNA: TGCAGTGCTCTATCCAGCGGGGGCTCCTACGAGCAGTACTTC; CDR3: CSALSSGGSYEQYF
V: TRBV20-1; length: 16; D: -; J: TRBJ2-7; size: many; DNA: TGCAGTGCTAGACCTGGCCTAGGCGGTAACTCCTACGAGCAGTACTTC; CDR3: CSARPGLGGNSYEQYF
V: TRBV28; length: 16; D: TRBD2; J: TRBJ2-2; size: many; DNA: TGTGCCAGCAGTTTGTTTAGCGGGAGCATCACCGGGGAGCTGTTTTTT; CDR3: CASSLFSGSITGELFF
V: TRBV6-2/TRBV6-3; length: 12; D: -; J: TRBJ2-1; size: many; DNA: TGTGCCAGCTCGCAGACCTACAATGAGCAGTTCTTC; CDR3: CASSQTYNEQFF
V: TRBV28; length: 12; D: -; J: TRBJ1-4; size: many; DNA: TGTGCCAGCAGTTTCCCCCGCGGGTTTACGTTTTTT; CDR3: CASSFPRGFTFF
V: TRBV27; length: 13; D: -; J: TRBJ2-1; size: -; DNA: TGTGCCAGCAGTAGGGACTCCGCCAATGAGCAGTTCTTC; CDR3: CASSRDSANEQFF
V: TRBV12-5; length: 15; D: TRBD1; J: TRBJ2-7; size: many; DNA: TGTGCTAGTGGCCCCGCCGGGACAGGGACTCAAGTGCAGTACTTC; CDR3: CASGPAGTGTQVQYF
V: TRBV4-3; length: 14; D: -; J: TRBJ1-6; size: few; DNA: TGCGCCAGCAGCCCTGGCGGGGGCCGCTCACCCCTCCACTTT; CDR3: CASSPGGGRSPLHF
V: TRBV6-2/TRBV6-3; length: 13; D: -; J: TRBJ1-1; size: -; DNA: TGTGCCAGCAGGAATCAGGGTTGGTCTGAAGCTTTCTTT; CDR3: CASRNQGWSEAFF
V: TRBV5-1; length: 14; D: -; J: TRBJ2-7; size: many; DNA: TGCGCCAGCAGTTCAAGTTCGCGAGGGTACGAGCAGTACTTC; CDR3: CASSSSSRGYEQYF
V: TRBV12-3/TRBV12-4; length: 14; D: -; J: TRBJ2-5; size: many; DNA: TGTGCCAGCACTCCTTCGGGGTCCTGGGAGACCCAGTACTTC; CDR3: CASTPSGSWETQYF
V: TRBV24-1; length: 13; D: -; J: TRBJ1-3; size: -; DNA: TGTGCCACCACCTCTGCGGTTGGAAACACCATATATTTT; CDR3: CATTSAVGNTIYF
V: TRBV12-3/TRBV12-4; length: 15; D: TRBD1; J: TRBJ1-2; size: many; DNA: TGTGCCAGCAGTTTAGGTATGGGACAGGGATATGGCTACACCTTC; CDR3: CASSLGMGQGYGYTF
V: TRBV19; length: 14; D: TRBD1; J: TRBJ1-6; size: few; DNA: TGTGCCAGTAGTATTTCAGGGGGAAGTTCACCCCTCCACTTT; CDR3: CASSISGGSSPLHF
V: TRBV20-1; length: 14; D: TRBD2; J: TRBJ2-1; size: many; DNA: TGCAGCCCTGTCAGGACTAGCCAATACAATGAGCAGTTCTTC; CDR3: CSPVRTSQYNEQFF
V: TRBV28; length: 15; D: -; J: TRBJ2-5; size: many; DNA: TGTGCCAGCAGGGGCTTCGGGCAGAACCAAGAGACCCAGTACTTC; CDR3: CASRGFGQNQETQYF
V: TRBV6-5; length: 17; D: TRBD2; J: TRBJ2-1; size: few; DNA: TGTGCCAGCAGCTACAACGAGCGGGAACCCACCTACAATGAGCAGTTCTTC; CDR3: CASSYNEREPTYNEQFF
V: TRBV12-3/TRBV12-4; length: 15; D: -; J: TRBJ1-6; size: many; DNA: TGTGCCAGCAGTAGAAAGACAGGTTCTAATTCACCCCTCCACTTT; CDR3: CASSRKTGSNSPLHF
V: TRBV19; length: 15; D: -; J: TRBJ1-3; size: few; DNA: TGTGCCAGTGAAGAGGGCAGCATCTCTGGAAACACCATATATTTT; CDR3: CASEEGSISGNTIYF
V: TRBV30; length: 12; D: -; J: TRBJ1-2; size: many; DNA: TGTGCCTGGAGTGTACGGCCAGGTGGCTACACCTTC; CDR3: CAWSVRPGGYTF
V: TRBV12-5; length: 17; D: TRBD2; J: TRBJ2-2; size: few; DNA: TGTGCTAGTGGTTTGGTAATTGCGGGAGGGCCCACCGGGGAGCTGTTTTTT; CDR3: CASGLVIAGGPTGELFF
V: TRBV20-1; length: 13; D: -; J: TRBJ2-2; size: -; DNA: TGCAGTGCTAGAGATCGCGCGGTCGGGGAGCTGTTTTTT; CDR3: CSARDRAVGELFF
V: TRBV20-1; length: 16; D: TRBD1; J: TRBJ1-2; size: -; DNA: TGCAGTGCTAGGGGACAGCGCCAAAGTTCTAACTATGGCTACACCTTC; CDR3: CSARGQRQSSNYGYTF
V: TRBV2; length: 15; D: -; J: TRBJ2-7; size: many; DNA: TGTGCCAGCAGTGAAAGCGCGACGGTGGGGTCCGAGCAGTACTTC; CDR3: CASSESATVGSEQYF
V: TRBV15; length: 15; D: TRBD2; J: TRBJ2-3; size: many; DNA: TGTGCCACCAGCAGGGGGACCCAGAGCGGGAATACGCAGTATTTT; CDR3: CATSRGTQSGNTQYF
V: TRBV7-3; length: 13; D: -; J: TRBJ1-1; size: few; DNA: TGTGCCAGCAGGAACCCCGGGACCCGAGAAGCTTTCTTT; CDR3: CASRNPGTREAFF
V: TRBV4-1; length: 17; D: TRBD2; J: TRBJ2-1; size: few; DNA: TGCGCCAGCAGCCCCACTAGCGGTGAGAGCTCCTACAATGAGCAGTTCTTC; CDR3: CASSPTSGESSYNEQFF
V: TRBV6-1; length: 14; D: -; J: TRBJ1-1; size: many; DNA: TGTGCCAGCAGAATGACAGGAATGAACACTGAAGCTTTCTTT; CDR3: CASRMTGMNTEAFF
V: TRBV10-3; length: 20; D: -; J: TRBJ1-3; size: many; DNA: TGTGCCATCAACCCGAGTTCAGGGGAAAAAAGCGTGTCGCCTGGAAACACCATATATTTT; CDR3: CAINPSSGEKSVSPGNTIYF
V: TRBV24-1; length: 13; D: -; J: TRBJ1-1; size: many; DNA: TGTGCCACCAGTGATTTATTGAACACTGAAGCTTTCTTT; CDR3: CATSDLLNTEAFF
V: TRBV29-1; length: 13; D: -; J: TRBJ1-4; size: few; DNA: TGCAGCGCCCGCGACAGAACTAATGAAAAACTGTTTTTT; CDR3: CSARDRTNEKLFF
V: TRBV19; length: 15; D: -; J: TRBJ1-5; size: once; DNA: TGTACCAGTAGGATACAGGGACATAGCAATCAGCCCCAGCATTTT; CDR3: CTSRIQGHSNQPQHF